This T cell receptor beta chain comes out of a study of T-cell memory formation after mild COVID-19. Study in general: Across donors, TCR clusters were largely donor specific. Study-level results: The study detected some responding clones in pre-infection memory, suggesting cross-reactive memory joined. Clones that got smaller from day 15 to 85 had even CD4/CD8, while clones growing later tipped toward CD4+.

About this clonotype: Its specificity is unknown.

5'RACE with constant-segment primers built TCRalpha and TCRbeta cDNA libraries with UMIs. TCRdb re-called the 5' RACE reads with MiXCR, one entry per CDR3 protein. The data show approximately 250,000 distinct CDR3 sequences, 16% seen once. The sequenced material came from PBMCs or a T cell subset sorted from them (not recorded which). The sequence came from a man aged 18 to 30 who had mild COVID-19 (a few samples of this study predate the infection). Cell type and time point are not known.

CDR3: CASSYRLGLGGYTF. CDR3 DNA: TGTGCCAGCAGTTACCGTCTCGGTCTAGGTGGCTACACCTTC. The rearrangement uses TRBV6-2 or TRBV6-3 and TRBJ1-2; D unresolved. The germline V gene has CDR1 MNHEY and CDR2 SVGEGT. V was trimmed by 2 bases and J by 7 bases, leaving 14 bases between them. This CDR3 contains 14 residues.